These 28 T cell receptor beta chains were all obtained from the same sample, sequenced in a study of blood T cell repertoires in COVID-19. The repertoire was sequenced with immunoSEQ multiplex PCR; TCRdb's copy has only in-frame clones and lacks some. In the table there are some 200,000 clones, approximately 85% of which are singletons. The specimen was peripheral blood. These receptors were taken from a woman between 45 and 60 years old with active or convalescent COVID-19.

The chain has TRBV9 and TRBJ2-1, with 9 nucleotides matching TRBD1. Trimming took 0 bases from V and 6 from J; bases not matched to a gene: 1. CDR1 is SGDLS, CDR2 YYNGEE, per germline. The CDR3 length is 14 residues. CDR3 loop: CASSVEQGANEQFF. The CDR3 coding sequence is TGTGCCAGCAGCGTAGAACAGGGGGCCAATGAGCAGTTCTTC.

The V call is TRBV5-1, the J call TRBJ1-6; 8 bases are shared with TRBD1. CDR1 and CDR2 from the germline V gene are SGHRS and YFSETQ. CDR3 length: 15 residues. Trimming at V came to 4 bases and at J to 5 bases, leaving 5 bases not matched to a gene. The CDR3 DNA sequence: TGCGCCAGCAGCCCGGGGACAGGACATAATTCACCCCTCCACTTT. It encodes CASSPGTGHNSPLHF. The whole variable domain, filled in from reference TRBV5-1 and TRBJ1-6, reads KAGVTQTPRYLIKTRGQQVTLSCSPISGHRSVSWYQQTPGQGLQFLFEYFSETQRNKGNFPGRFSGRQFSNSRSEMNVSTLELGDSALYLCASSPGTGHNSPLHFGNGTRLTVT.

Only a few counts were recorded for this clone. V is TRBV21-1 and J is TRBJ1-2; TRBD1 is the table's D call and was not checked against the DNA. TRBV21-1 is reported as a pseudogene. The CDR3 contains 13 residues. DNA of the CDR3: TGTGCCAGCAACCCTGACAGGGAAATTGGCTACACCTTC. Translation: CASNPDREIGYTF.

This rearrangement joins TRBV5-4 to TRBJ1-1; D may be TRBD1 (6 bases). The V gene lost 3 bases and the J gene lost 1 base, with 10 bases spanning the gap. The germline gives CDR1 SGHNT, CDR2 YYREEE (reference sequence). The CDR3 is 14 residues long. As DNA, the CDR3 is TGTGCCAGCAGCTACAGGGTTGGGAACACTGAAGCTTTCTTT. This encodes CASSYRVGNTEAFF. Full variable domain (rest looked up from reference TRBV5-4 and TRBJ1-1): ETGVTQSPTHLIKTRGQQVTLRCSSQSGHNTVSWYQQALGQGPQFIFQYYREEENGRGNFPPRFSGLQFPNYSSELNVNALELDDSALYLCASSYRVGNTEAFFGQGTRLTVV.

The V call is TRBV10-3, the J call TRBJ1-1, with D possibly matching TRBD1 (5 bases). This CDR3 is 12 amino acids long. V gave up 8 bases and J gave up 5 bases, with 12 bases separating them. Germline CDR1 ENHRY, CDR2 SYGVKD. The chain's CDR3 is CAIWGGLTEAFF. DNA of the CDR3: TGTGCCATCTGGGGGGGTTTGACTGAAGCTTTCTTT.

This clone was counted only a few times. The genes are TRBV6-5 and TRBJ1-1; possibly TRBD1 for D (5 bases). The V end lost 1 base, the J end lost 1 base, and 7 bases lay between the germline ends. Germline V CDR1 and CDR2: MNHEY, SVGAGI. The CDR3 extends over 14 amino acids. The CDR3 nucleotides read TGTGCCAGCAGTTACTGGGGGGAGAACACTGAAGCTTTCTTT. It is translated as CASSYWGENTEAFF.

This chain connects TRBV5-1 to TRBJ2-3, with D possibly matching TRBD2 (6 bases). Germline-derived CDR1 and CDR2 are SGHRS and YFSETQ. The V end lost 0 bases, the J end lost 6 bases, and 14 bases lay between the germline ends. This CDR3 is built from 15 residues. The CDR3 reads CASSLGSGSLDTQYF. DNA for the CDR3: TGCGCCAGCAGCTTGGGTAGCGGATCTCTGGATACGCAGTATTTT.

J is TRBJ2-4 and V is TRBV7-9; perhaps TRBD2 as D (5 bases). The CDR3 covers 15 residues. V was pared by 0 bases and J by 0 bases, with 6 bases between. Germline V gene lookup returns CDR1 SEHNR and CDR2 FQNEAQ (reference sequence). CDR3 bases: TGTGCCAGCAGCTTAGCGGAGGTAGCCAAAAACATTCAGTACTTC. Amino acids: CASSLAEVAKNIQYF. Full variable domain (missing parts from reference TRBV7-9 and TRBJ2-4): DTGVSQNPRHKITKRGQNVTFRCDPISEHNRLYWYRQTLGQGPEFLTYFQNEAQLEKSRLLSDRFSAERPKGSFSTLEIQRTEQGDSAMYLCASSLAEVAKNIQYFGAGTRLSVL.

The chain is built from TRBV5-1 and TRBJ2-1, with D perhaps TRBD1 (5 bases). This CDR3 is 15 amino acids long. Germline V gene sequence: CDR1 SGHRS, CDR2 YFSETQ. Deletions cut 6 bases from V and 9 bases from J, with 22 bases between. CDR3 nucleotides: TGCGCCAGCAATTTAATAGGGGCCCCCCGTGGTGAGCAGTTCTTC. This sequence encodes CASNLIGAPRGEQFF. The full variable domain, completed using reference TRBV5-1 and TRBJ2-1, is KAGVTQTPRYLIKTRGQQVTLSCSPISGHRSVSWYQQTPGQGLQFLFEYFSETQRNKGNFPGRFSGRQFSNSRSEMNVSTLELGDSALYLCASNLIGAPRGEQFFGPGTRLTVL.

This clone was recorded once. V is TRBV2 and J is TRBJ1-2, with D hard to call. CDR3 length equals 13 residues. CDR1 and CDR2 (germline): SNHLY, FYNNEI. V lost 1 base, J lost 8 bases, and 11 bases lay in between. CDR3 sequence (DNA): TGTGCCAGCAGTGAAGATAGAGGGCAAGGCTACACCTTC. It codes for CASSEDRGQGYTF.

The chain combines TRBV29-1 with TRBJ2-5; 14 bases are shared with TRBD2. This CDR3 is 16 amino acids long. Germline CDR1 and CDR2: SQVTM and ANQGSEA. J lost 3 bases, V lost 3 bases, and 6 bases had no gene match. The CDR3, as DNA: TGCAGCGTTGACGGGACTAGCGGGAGCGGTAAAGAGACCCAGTACTTC. Protein sequence: CSVDGTSGSGKETQYF.

The V call is TRBV10-3, the J call TRBJ2-3; perhaps TRBD2 as D (6 bases). Germline CDR1 is ENHRY and CDR2 is SYGVKD. CDR3 length equals 14 residues. V shed 7 bases and J shed 2 bases, with 13 bases lying between them. The CDR3 DNA sequence: TGTGCCATCAAGGAGGGTGTAAACACAGATACGCAGTATTTT. This sequence encodes CAIKEGVNTDTQYF.

This sequence joins TRBV28 and TRBJ1-5, with 8 bases that match TRBD1. Germline loops: CDR1 MDHEN, CDR2 SYDVKM. With 3 bases clipped from V and 3 bases from J, the junction kept 7 bases outside the gene matches. The CDR3 totals 16 residues. The CDR3 region is CASSFGRGRDNQPQHF. CDR3 sequence (DNA): TGTGCCAGCAGTTTCGGCAGGGGGCGAGACAATCAGCCCCAGCATTTT.

This clone showed up just once. The chain recombines TRBV11-2 with TRBJ2-1; 10 bases fit TRBD2. Germline-derived CDR1 and CDR2 are SGHAT and FQNNGV. The J segment lost 8 bases and the V segment lost 6 bases, leaving 10 bases of the junction unmatched. The CDR3 contains 15 residues. The CDR3 DNA reads as TGTGCCAGCAGAAAACTAGCGGGGACGGTGGATGAGCAGTTCTTC. As protein: CASRKLAGTVDEQFF.

The chain links TRBV5-4 to TRBJ2-3, with a possible D match to TRBD1 (6 bases). This CDR3 has 15 residues. Trimming stripped 5 bases from V and 1 base from J, with 14 bases between. CDR1 is SGHNT and CDR2 is YYREEE in the germline V gene (reference sequence). The CDR3 region has the DNA TGTGCCAGCAGTCTGGACAGTCAGGGCACAGATACGCAGTATTTT. Translating it yields CASSLDSQGTDTQYF.

The chain joins TRBV4-2 to TRBJ2-2; 11 nucleotides match TRBD2. The germline V gene has CDR1 LGHNA and CDR2 YNFKEQ. V lost 0 bases to trimming and J lost 4 bases; unmatched junction nucleotides: 4. The CDR3 extends over 17 amino acids. The CDR3 nucleotides read TGTGCCAGCAGCCAAGACCTAGCGGGGGGTGCCACCGGGGAGCTGTTTTTT. This encodes CASSQDLAGGATGELFF.

This chain joins TRBV5-4 and TRBJ1-5, with D maybe TRBD1 (5 bases). The CDR3 runs to 16 residues. V lost 4 bases, J lost 4 bases, and 18 bases lay in between. Germline V gene lookup returns CDR1 SGHNT and CDR2 YYREEE (reference sequence). CDR3 loop: CASSPQPGGVNQPQHF. DNA for the CDR3: TGTGCCAGCAGCCCCCAACCCGGGGGGGTAAATCAGCCCCAGCATTTT.

The V call is TRBV7-9, the J call TRBJ1-2; no firm D call. This CDR3 region has 15 residues. Trimming left V 1 base short and J 4 bases short, with 13 bases between. The germline gives CDR1 SEHNR, CDR2 FQNEAQ (reference sequence). The DNA for the CDR3 is TGTGCCAGCAGCTTAGAAGGCCAATCGGGCTATGGCTACACCTTC. Its translation is CASSLEGQSGYGYTF.

This chain joins TRBV7-2 and TRBJ2-3; D might be TRBD2 (6 bases). CDR1 SGHTA and CDR2 FQGNSA come from the germline V gene. The CDR3 spans 13 residues. V lost 5 bases and J 6 bases, leaving 12 bases between the germline ends. CDR3 in amino acids: CASSQTRGDTQYF. In DNA form, the CDR3 reads TGTGCCAGCAGCCAGACCCGGGGGGATACGCAGTATTTT. The variable domain in full, completed from reference TRBV7-2 and TRBJ2-3, reads GAGVSQSPSNKVTEKGKDVELRCDPISGHTALYWYRQSLGQGLEFLIYFQGNSAPDKSGLPSDRFSAERTGGSVSTLTIQRTQQEDSAVYLCASSQTRGDTQYFGPGTRLTVL.

The chain has TRBV2 and TRBJ2-7, with D tentatively TRBD1 (6 bases). Germline-derived CDR1 and CDR2 are SNHLY and FYNNEI. Trimming pared 2 bases from V and 7 bases from J, leaving 15 bases between. The CDR3 consists of 14 residues. DNA of the CDR3: TGTGCCAGCAGTGAAAGGATTAAAGGGGGAGAGCAGTACGTC. The encoded protein is CASSERIKGGEQYV.

This clone was seen only a few times. This CDR3 is CASSQDRAPYTEAFF. In nucleotides, the CDR3 is TGTGCCAGCAGCCAGGACAGAGCACCTTACACTGAAGCTTTCTTT. This chain uses TRBV16 with TRBJ1-1; maybe TRBD1 (6 bases). The CDR3 has 15 residues. Germline CDR1 reads KGHSY; CDR2 reads FQNENV. Trimming left V 3 bases short and J 3 bases short, with 14 bases between. Full variable domain (rest looked up from reference TRBV16 and TRBJ1-1): GEEVAQTPKHLVRGEGQKAKLYCAPIKGHSYVFWYQQVLKNEFKFLISFQNENVFDETGMPKERFSAKCLPNSPCSLEIQATKLEDSAVYFCASSQDRAPYTEAFFGQGTRLTVV.

The V and J genes are TRBV5-6 and TRBJ1-2, with D unclear. The V end lost 0 bases, the J end lost 4 bases, and 10 bases lay between the germline ends. CDR1 SGHDT and CDR2 YYEEEE come from the germline V gene. The CDR3 is 14 residues long. This chain's CDR3 is CASSLGTVSYGYTF. In nucleotides, the CDR3 is TGTGCCAGCAGCTTGGGAACGGTATCCTATGGCTACACCTTC.

The J gene is TRBJ2-3, the V gene TRBV5-1; TRBD1 might be the D (6 bases). CDR1 is SGHRS and CDR2 is YFSETQ in the germline V gene. CDR3 length: 15 amino acids. V lost 2 bases to trimming and J lost 2 bases, with 12 bases between them. As DNA, the CDR3 is TGCGCCAGCAGCTTCTACAGGGAGAACACAGATACGCAGTATTTT. Translating gives CASSFYRENTDTQYF.

The chain employs TRBV19 and TRBJ2-2; D gene ambiguous. The V end was cut by 3 bases, the J end by 0 bases, with 5 bases between. This CDR3 spans 14 amino acids. Per the germline V gene, CDR1 is LNHDA and CDR2 is SQIVND (reference sequence). The CDR3 spells CASSIPANTGELFF. Here the CDR3 DNA reads TGTGCCAGTAGTATCCCAGCGAACACCGGGGAGCTGTTTTTT.

This clone was picked up one time. This specimen includes other DNA sequences encoding the same CDR3. The chain carries TRBV6-5 and TRBJ1-2; a possible D gene is TRBD1 (5 bases). CDR1 and CDR2 (germline): MNHEY, SVGAGI. CDR3 size: 12 residues. The germline V and J ends were trimmed by 5 bases and 4 bases, with 8 bases remaining between them. Here the CDR3 DNA reads TGTGCCAGCAGTCCCGGGGGCTATGGCTACACCTTC. It translates to CASSPGGYGYTF.

This chain connects TRBV5-1 to TRBJ2-3, with a possible D match to TRBD1 (5 bases). CDR1 is SGHRS and CDR2 is YFSETQ in the germline V gene. V shed 2 bases and J shed 12 bases, with 10 bases lying between them. This CDR3 is 11 amino acids long. The CDR3 spells CASSFGQGQYF. The CDR3 DNA sequence: TGCGCCAGCAGCTTTGGGCAGGGCCAGTATTTT. The entire variable domain, with the rest obtained from reference TRBV5-1 and TRBJ2-3, is as follows: KAGVTQTPRYLIKTRGQQVTLSCSPISGHRSVSWYQQTPGQGLQFLFEYFSETQRNKGNFPGRFSGRQFSNSRSEMNVSTLELGDSALYLCASSFGQGQYFGPGTRLTVL.

In its sample, this clone was seen a few times. The chain recombines TRBV6-2 or TRBV6-3 with TRBJ2-2; 7 bases agree with TRBD2. CDR1 is MNHEY, CDR2 SVGEGT, per germline. The CDR3 has 17 amino acids. After removal of 3 bases from V and 4 bases from J, the junction contained 11 bases not matched to a gene. The CDR3 nucleotides read TGTGCCAGCAGTTATTCCCTTGCGGGAGAGGGCACCGGGGAGCTGTTTTTT. Translation: CASSYSLAGEGTGELFF.

This clone was seen once. The rearrangement links TRBV4-1 to TRBJ2-5; 9 bases match TRBD1. The CDR3 length is 16 residues. The germline V gene encodes CDR1 MGHRA and CDR2 YSYEKL. V shed 0 bases and J 5 bases; nucleotides not matched to a gene: 7. The CDR3 sequence: CASSQDRDRVGETQYF. CDR3 DNA: TGCGCCAGCAGCCAAGATCGGGACAGGGTGGGGGAGACCCAGTACTTC.